This entry lists 27 T cell receptor beta chains sequenced from one sample in a study of somatic mutations in cytotoxic T cells in rheumatoid arthritis. Assay used: immunoSEQ multiplex PCR; TCRdb lists only in-frame clones, some missing. The table shows about 23,000 clones, with 65% to 85% occurring only once. Sequencing was carried out using CD8+ T cells sorted from blood. These receptors were collected from an adult with rheumatoid arthritis.

DNA for the CDR3: TGTGCCAGCAGTGAACAGGGAATTAGCAATCAGCCCCAGCATTTT. Translating gives CASSEQGISNQPQHF. The J gene is TRBJ1-5, the V gene TRBV2, with D perhaps matching TRBD1 (5 bases). Germline V gene lookup returns CDR1 SNHLY and CDR2 FYNNEI. The V and J ends lost 2 bases and 0 bases respectively, with 8 bases between them. This CDR3 has 15 residues.

This chain uses TRBV11-3 with TRBJ2-2; TRBD1 matches 9 bases. With 5 bases clipped from V and 0 bases from J, the junction kept 1 base outside the gene matches. This CDR3 contains 15 residues. The V gene's germline CDR1 is SGHNT and CDR2 YENEEA. CDR3 in amino acids: CASSRQGANTGELFF. The DNA of the CDR3 is TGTGCCAGCAGCCGACAGGGGGCGAACACCGGGGAGCTGTTTTTT.

Within the sample, this clone is medium-sized. The rearrangement uses TRBV11-2 and TRBJ2-1; D may be TRBD1 (6 bases). This CDR3 has 15 residues. Between the trimmed V and J ends, which lost 0 bases and 10 bases, there was a span of 16 bases. Per germline, CDR1 SGHAT and CDR2 FQNNGV. The CDR3 protein is CASSLDVVGATEQFF. The CDR3 DNA reads as TGTGCCAGCAGCTTAGACGTCGTGGGGGCCACGGAGCAGTTCTTC.

This clone was picked up a small number of times. The DNA of the CDR3 is TGTGCCAGCAGCTTGGGGGGGATAGGGAATTCACCCCTCCACTTT. It is translated as CASSLGGIGNSPLHF. The V call is TRBV13, the J call TRBJ1-6; a weak D match, TRBD1 (5 bases). V was shortened by 3 bases and J by 7 bases, with 13 bases between the two germline ends. From germline, CDR1 is PRHDT and CDR2 FYEKMQ (reference sequence). The CDR3 spans 15 residues.

In DNA form, the CDR3 reads TGTGCCAGCAGCAAGAACTGGCGAACCGAACAAGAGACCCAGTACTTC. It yields the protein CASSKNWRTEQETQYF. This chain joins TRBV7-9 and TRBJ2-5, with no clear D. CDR1 is SEHNR and CDR2 is FQNEAQ in the germline V gene (reference sequence). CDR3 length: 16 residues. Trimming pared 5 bases from V and 2 bases from J, leaving 18 bases between.

The chain combines TRBV18 with TRBJ1-1; perhaps TRBD1 as D (6 bases). The CDR3 sequence is 14 residues long. V lost 5 bases, J lost 1 base, and 11 bases lay in between. CDR1 and CDR2 from the germline V gene are KGHSH and LQKENI. The CDR3 sequence: CASSEQGPNTEAFF. CDR3 sequence (DNA): TGTGCCAGCTCAGAACAGGGTCCGAACACTGAAGCTTTCTTT.

The chain employs TRBV19 and TRBJ1-1, with D possibly TRBD1 on 5 matching bases. The germline CDR1 and CDR2 sequences are LNHDA and SQIVND (reference sequence). The CDR3 extends over 16 amino acids. Trimming stripped 0 bases from V and 3 bases from J, with 14 bases between. CDR3 region: CASSIDSQGVDTEAFF. CDR3 in DNA: TGTGCCAGTAGTATAGATTCCCAGGGAGTTGACACTGAAGCTTTCTTT.

The chain is built from TRBV10-1 and TRBJ1-4; no reliable D call. In germline, CDR1 is WNHNN, CDR2 SYGVQD (reference sequence). The CDR3 is made up of 13 amino acids. Trimming removed 2 bases from V and 5 bases from J, with 6 bases in between. The CDR3 DNA reads as TGCGCCAGCAGTGAGAGAGAGAATGAAAAACTGTTTTTT. Encoded protein: CASSERENEKLFF.

This clone has a handful of counts. The gene calls are TRBV6-4 and TRBJ1-1; D unresolved. Germline assignment: CDR1 MRHNA and CDR2 SNTAGT. This CDR3 spans 12 amino acids. V lost 7 bases and J lost 2, with 8 bases in between. CDR3 sequence reads: CASIYSNTEAFF. The CDR3 DNA is TGTGCCAGCATTTACAGTAACACTGAAGCTTTCTTT.

The V gene is TRBV4-3, the J gene TRBJ1-1; perhaps TRBD1 as D (6 bases). Germline CDR1 reads LGHNA; CDR2 reads YSLEER. V was pared by 1 base and J by 4 bases, with 16 bases between. The CDR3 covers 16 residues. The CDR3 loop reads CASSQVVFEGGTEAFF. CDR3 DNA: TGCGCCAGCAGCCAAGTCGTATTTGAGGGGGGCACTGAAGCTTTCTTT.

The chain couples TRBV9 to TRBJ2-3; 7 positions match TRBD2. The CDR3 contains 14 residues. Losses at the gene ends were 0 bases for V and 6 bases for J; bases not matched to a gene: 4. Looked up from germline, CDR1 is SGDLS and CDR2 is YYNGEE. The CDR3 nucleotides read TGTGCCAGCAGCGTAGGACTAGCCCTGGATACGCAGTATTTT. This codes for CASSVGLALDTQYF. Full variable domain (outside the CDR3, taken from reference TRBV9 and TRBJ2-3): DSGVTQTPKHLITATGQRVTLRCSPRSGDLSVYWYQQSLDQGLQFLIQYYNGEERAKGNILERFSAQQFPDLHSELNLSSLELGDSALYFCASSVGLALDTQYFGPGTRLTVL.

The J gene is TRBJ2-1, the V gene TRBV6-5; D gene ambiguous. The CDR3 runs 13 residues. Germline V CDR1 and CDR2: MNHEY, SVGAGI. V was pared by 1 base and J by 6 bases, with 7 bases between. CDR3: CASSYYQFNEQFF. In nucleotides, the CDR3 is TGTGCCAGCAGTTACTACCAGTTCAATGAGCAGTTCTTC.

The chain is built from TRBV7-6 and TRBJ2-3; 7 positions agree with TRBD1. The CDR3 has 15 residues. Germline V gene data show CDR1 as SGHVS and CDR2 as FNYEAQ. J gave up 8 bases and V 2 bases, and 10 bases lay outside the gene matches. CDR3 sequence reads: CASSLPPGTATTQYF. The DNA for the CDR3 is TGTGCCAGCAGCTTACCCCCGGGGACAGCTACTACGCAGTATTTT.

V is TRBV7-2 and J is TRBJ1-4, with 7 positions matching TRBD1. CDR1 and CDR2 from the germline V gene are SGHTA and FQGNSA. This CDR3 region has 15 residues. V dropped 5 bases and J dropped 8; count of bases not matched to a gene: 11. The CDR3, as DNA: TGTGCCAGCAGCGCCTCGAGGGGACAGAGAGAAAAACTGTTTTTT. Protein: CASSASRGQREKLFF.

The chain carries TRBV4-3 and TRBJ1-2, with unresolved D. CDR1 and CDR2 from the germline V gene are LGHNA and YSLEER. This CDR3 has 15 amino acids. V was trimmed by 0 bases and J by 4 bases, leaving 12 bases between them. CDR3 amino acids: CASSQDSTATYGYTF. The DNA for the CDR3 is TGCGCCAGCAGCCAAGATAGTACGGCAACCTATGGCTACACCTTC.

V gene TRBV11-2 combines with J gene TRBJ2-2, with TRBD1 matching 12 bases. J gave up 6 bases and V 3 bases, and 8 bases lay outside the gene matches. The CDR3 is 17 amino acids. Germline V lookup: CDR1 SGHAT, CDR2 FQNNGV. DNA of the CDR3: TGTGCCAGCAGCTTCACCACCGGGACAGGGGGCCCCGGGGAGCTGTTTTTT. Its translation: CASSFTTGTGGPGELFF.

The chain uses TRBV19 and TRBJ2-1; D is tentatively TRBD1 or TRBD2 (6 bases each). The CDR3 runs 15 residues. CDR1 is LNHDA, CDR2 SQIVND, per germline (reference sequence). V was pared by 7 bases and J by 5 bases, with 18 bases between. CDR3 coding DNA: TGTGCCAGTACCGAGGGGGGATGGGGCAACAATGAGCAGTTCTTC. Encoded protein: CASTEGGWGNNEQFF.

The chain uses TRBV5-1 and TRBJ2-3; 8 nucleotides agree with TRBD2. The CDR3 runs to 15 residues. Trimming cost V 3 bases and J 3 bases; bases outside gene matches: 6. CDR1 is SGHRS, CDR2 YFSETQ, per germline. CDR3 DNA sequence: TGCGCCAGCAGCTCCCGGGGGGGCCAAACAGATACGCAGTATTTT. This gives the protein CASSSRGGQTDTQYF. The entire variable domain, with the rest obtained from reference TRBV5-1 and TRBJ2-3, is as follows: KAGVTQTPRYLIKTRGQQVTLSCSPISGHRSVSWYQQTPGQGLQFLFEYFSETQRNKGNFPGRFSGRQFSNSRSEMNVSTLELGDSALYLCASSSRGGQTDTQYFGPGTRLTVL.

This clone showed up just once. The V and J genes are TRBV7-9 and TRBJ1-2; no definite D call. CDR1 and CDR2 (germline): SEHNR, FQNEAQ (reference sequence). This CDR3 is 16 amino acids long. V was shortened by 5 bases and J by 0 bases, with 16 bases between the two germline ends. CDR3 region: CASSLWVSQANYGYTF. The CDR3, as DNA: TGTGCCAGCAGCCTCTGGGTCTCTCAAGCTAACTATGGCTACACCTTC.

This chain links TRBV25-1 with TRBJ2-3; 7 bases are a match to TRBD1. Germline V gene sequence: CDR1 MGHDK, CDR2 SYGVNS. This CDR3 contains 15 residues. Unmatched junction bases numbered 10, after V lost 8 bases and J lost 2 bases. In DNA form, the CDR3 reads TGTGCCAGCCAGCCAGGGACAGAAGACACAGATACGCAGTATTTT. It specifies CASQPGTEDTDTQYF.

The chain carries TRBV4-2 and TRBJ2-3; the D gene could be TRBD1 or TRBD2 (6 bases each). CDR1 LGHNA and CDR2 YNFKEQ come from the germline V gene. V shed 3 bases and J shed 0 bases, with 10 bases lying between them. This CDR3 has 15 amino acids. The CDR3, as DNA: TGTGCCAGCAGCCAGGAGGGGGGAAGCACAGATACGCAGTATTTT. It is translated as CASSQEGGSTDTQYF.

This clone was detected only a few times. The chain links TRBV7-9 to TRBJ1-2; tentative D call: TRBD1 (5 bases). Trimming removed 3 bases at V and 2 bases at J, with 7 bases between. In germline, CDR1 is SEHNR, CDR2 FQNEAQ (reference sequence). The length of the CDR3 is 13 residues. CDR3 nucleotides: TGTGCCAGCAGCTTCGGGGCCAACTATGGCTACACCTTC. It encodes CASSFGANYGYTF.

The rearrangement uses TRBV27 and TRBJ1-1; D unclear. Trimming pared 5 bases from V and 5 bases from J, leaving 21 bases between. Germline values: CDR1 MNHEY, CDR2 SMNVEV (reference sequence). The CDR3 sequence is 16 residues long. The CDR3 nucleotides are TGTGCCAGCAGTCCTTTACCCGGGTTGAACCCTACTGAAGCTTTCTTT. As protein: CASSPLPGLNPTEAFF.

The sample holds one count of this clone. V and J are TRBV7-9 and TRBJ2-7, with TRBD1 identical over 8 bases. The CDR3 totals 14 residues. Trimming took 4 bases from V and 3 from J; bases not matched to a gene: 5. Per the germline V gene, CDR1 is SEHNR and CDR2 is FQNEAQ (reference sequence). The CDR3 coding sequence is TGTGCCAGCAGCTCGACAGGGGCCAACTACGAGCAGTACTTC. This translates into CASSSTGANYEQYF.

The chain carries TRBV6-6 and TRBJ1-3; D uncertain. The germline V and J ends were trimmed by 6 bases and 2 bases, with 8 bases remaining between them. Germline V CDR1 and CDR2: MNHNY, SVGAGI (reference sequence). This CDR3 comprises 13 residues. Here the CDR3 reads CASSPLAGNTIYF. For the CDR3, the DNA is TGTGCCAGCAGCCCCTTGGCTGGAAACACCATATATTTT.

Comment on this clone: The sample contains more than one DNA sequence encoding this CDR3. The chain carries TRBV5-4 and TRBJ1-6; tentative D call: TRBD1 (5 bases). CDR1 is SGHNT and CDR2 is YYREEE in the germline V gene (reference sequence). The CDR3 runs 17 residues. Trimming removed 4 bases at V and 3 bases at J, with 17 bases between. The CDR3 DNA follows: TGTGCCAGCAGCGGGGGGGGTGGGGGTGACTATAATTCACCCCTCCACTTT. Translated: CASSGGGGGDYNSPLHF. Full variable domain (outside the CDR3, taken from reference TRBV5-4 and TRBJ1-6): ETGVTQSPTHLIKTRGQQVTLRCSSQSGHNTVSWYQQALGQGPQFIFQYYREEENGRGNFPPRFSGLQFPNYSSELNVNALELDDSALYLCASSGGGGGDYNSPLHFGNGTRLTVT.

The genes are TRBV11-2 and TRBJ2-7; 9 nucleotides match TRBD1. The CDR3 is 14 amino acids. In germline, CDR1 is SGHAT, CDR2 FQNNGV. V was clipped by 4 bases and J by 1 base; unmatched bases: 2. The CDR3, as DNA: TGTGCCAGCAGCTACGGGACAGGGTCCTACGAGCAGTACTTC. It translates to CASSYGTGSYEQYF.